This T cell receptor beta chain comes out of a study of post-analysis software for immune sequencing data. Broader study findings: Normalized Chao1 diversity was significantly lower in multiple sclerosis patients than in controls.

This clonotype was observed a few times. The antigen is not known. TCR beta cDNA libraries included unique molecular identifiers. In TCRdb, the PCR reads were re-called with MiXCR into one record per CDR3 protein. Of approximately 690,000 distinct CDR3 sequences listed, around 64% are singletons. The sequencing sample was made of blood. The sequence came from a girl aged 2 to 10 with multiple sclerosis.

CDR3 sequence reads: CASRPTTGFDTEAFF. CDR3 coding DNA: TGTGCCAGCAGGCCTACTACAGGGTTCGACACTGAAGCTTTCTTT. The chain couples TRBV12-3 or TRBV12-4 to TRBJ1-1, with a weak D call TRBD1 (6 bases). Trimming cost V 6 bases and J 3 bases, with 17 bases left between them. The CDR3 length is 15 residues.